This TCR beta chain was captured by sequencing in a study of blood T cell repertoires in COVID-19. Study-wide context: Collection of acute and convalescent COVID-19 samples took place in the United States, Italy and Spain.

Original processing notes: Using reference gene primer amplification, nucleated cell counts were estimated. Libraries were prepared by immunoSEQ multiplex PCR; TCRdb keeps only in-frame clonotypes and omits some of them. Clone size and V and J calls were adopted from that table, with D and trimming inferred from the DNA. Of under 55,000 clones listed, approximately 79% were seen once; the top ten hold about 25%. CDR3 length: 13 residues. Germline V gene lookup returns CDR1 LNHDA and CDR2 SQIVND (reference sequence). The V end lost 3 bases, the J end lost 4 bases, and 9 bases lay between the germline ends.

The genes are TRBV19 and TRBJ1-2; D unresolved. The source is a man aged 70 or older with acute or convalescent COVID-19. The sequenced material came from peripheral blood. CDR3 amino acids: CASSIGSFYGYTF. CDR3 in DNA: TGTGCCAGTAGTATTGGCAGTTTCTATGGCTACACCTTC.